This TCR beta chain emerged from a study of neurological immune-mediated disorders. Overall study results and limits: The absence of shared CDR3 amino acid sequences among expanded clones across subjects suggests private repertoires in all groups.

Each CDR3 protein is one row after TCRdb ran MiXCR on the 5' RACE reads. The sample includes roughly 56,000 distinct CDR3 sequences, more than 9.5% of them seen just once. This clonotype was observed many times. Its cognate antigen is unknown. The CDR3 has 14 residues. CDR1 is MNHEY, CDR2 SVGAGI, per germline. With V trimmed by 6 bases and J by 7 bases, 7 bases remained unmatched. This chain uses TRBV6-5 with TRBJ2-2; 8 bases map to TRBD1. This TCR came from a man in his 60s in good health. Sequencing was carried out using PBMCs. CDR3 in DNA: TGTGCCAGCAGATACCAGGGGGCGGACGGGGAGCTGTTTTTT. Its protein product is CASRYQGADGELFF.